The rows below give T cell receptor beta chains drawn from one sample of a study of cytomegalovirus exposure and HLA in healthy donors. Some clones are missing from TCRdb's copy, which holds only in-frame ones; the method was immunoSEQ multiplex PCR. The sample has 150,000 to 200,000 clones, around four fifths seen once. Sample: PBMCs. Source of these receptors: a man younger than 30 in good health and CMV-seronegative. The CDR3 runs from the conserved cysteine through the conserved F or W. Each record gives: V gene, clone size, D gene, J gene, CDR3 protein, CDR3 DNA. D genes are given only for firm matches. A row's size may be missing; if present it is once, few, many or a size class.

TRBV4-2	-	TRBD1	TRBJ2-7	CASSQVQGRGLPYEQYF	TGTGCCAGCAGCCAAGTACAGGGCAGGGGGCTCCCCTACGAGCAGTACTTC
TRBV14	-	-	TRBJ1-2	CASSQDGTGGNYGYTF	TGTGCCAGCAGCCAAGATGGGACGGGAGGTAACTATGGCTACACCTTC
TRBV6-5	-	TRBD1	TRBJ2-7	CASKPDRGSYEQYF	TGTGCCAGCAAACCGGACAGGGGGTCCTACGAGCAGTACTTC
TRBV4-1	-	TRBD2	TRBJ2-5	CASSPTLAGSQETQYF	TGCGCCAGCAGCCCTACGCTAGCGGGGTCACAAGAGACCCAGTACTTC
TRBV27	few	TRBD1	TRBJ2-1	CASSNRGTYNEQFF	TGTGCCAGCAGTAACAGGGGTACCTACAATGAGCAGTTCTTC
TRBV6-6	-	-	TRBJ1-1	CASGQGNTEAFF	TGTGCCAGCGGGCAGGGGAACACTGAAGCTTTCTTT
TRBV6-1	-	-	TRBJ1-1	CASSAGTGRTEAFF	TGTGCCAGCAGTGCCGGGACGGGGAGGACTGAAGCTTTCTTT
TRBV4-2	few	TRBD1	TRBJ1-5	CASSQDGGQNQPQHF	TGTGCCAGCAGCCAAGATGGGGGACAGAATCAGCCCCAGCATTTT
TRBV12-5	-	TRBD2	TRBJ2-1	CASGLGTILAGGLHEQFF	TGTGCTAGTGGTTTGGGGACCATCCTAGCGGGAGGTTTGCATGAGCAGTTCTTC
TRBV9	-	TRBD1	TRBJ2-3	CASSIGGDRGPNAYF	TGTGCCAGCAGCATAGGCGGGGACAGGGGCCCGAATGCATATTTT
TRBV7-2	once	TRBD2	TRBJ2-7	CASSLARTSGSSYEQYF	TGTGCCAGCAGCTTAGCAAGGACTAGCGGGAGCTCCTACGAGCAGTACTTC
TRBV5-4	-	TRBD1	TRBJ2-5	CASSFEGAGTQYF	TGTGCCAGCAGCTTTGAGGGGGCGGGGACCCAGTACTTC
TRBV7-6	-	-	TRBJ2-5	CASRPRRDQETQYF	TGTGCCAGCAGACCACGCAGGGACCAAGAGACCCAGTACTTC
TRBV18	few	-	TRBJ2-1	CASSPDYTPYNEQFF	TGTGCCAGCTCACCAGACTACACGCCATACAATGAGCAGTTCTTC
TRBV4-2	-	-	TRBJ2-3	CASSSETDTQYF	TGTGCCAGCAGCAGCGAAACAGATACGCAGTATTTT
TRBV5-4	-	TRBD2	TRBJ2-7	CASSLRGGRINEQYF	TGCGCCAGCAGCTTGCGGGGCGGGAGGATCAACGAGCAGTACTTC